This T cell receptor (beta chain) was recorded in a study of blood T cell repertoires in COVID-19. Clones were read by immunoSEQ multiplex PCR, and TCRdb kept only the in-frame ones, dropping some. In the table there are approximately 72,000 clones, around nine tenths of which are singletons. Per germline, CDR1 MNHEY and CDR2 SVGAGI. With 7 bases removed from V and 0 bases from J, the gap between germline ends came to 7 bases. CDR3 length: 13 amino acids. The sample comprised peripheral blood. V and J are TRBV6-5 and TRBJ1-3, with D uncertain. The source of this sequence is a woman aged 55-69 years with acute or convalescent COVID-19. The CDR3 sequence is CASTVFSGNTIYF. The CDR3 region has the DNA TGTGCCAGCACCGTCTTCTCTGGAAACACCATATATTTT.